Given below is one T cell receptor (beta chain) in context. Its antigen is still unknown. Random-hexamer reverse transcription was applied to roughly 0.45 to 1 ug RNA. One entry per CDR3 protein results from TCRdb running MiXCR on the immunoSEQ multiplex PCR reads. The table has more than 70,000 distinct CDR3 sequences, approximately 94% seen once. This record comes from a study of CD8 T cells in Susac syndrome. With 4 bases removed from V and 5 bases from J, the gap between germline ends came to 24 bases. The CDR3 runs 19 residues. Germline CDR1 and CDR2: SNHLY and FYNNEI. The study, taken as a whole, reports: Acknowledgment was made by the study that its TCR sequencing and HLA analysis involved a relatively small number of individuals. The total CD8+ repertoires yielded sixteen Susac-specific public clones and the CD8+ TEMRA repertoires yielded about five.

The chain carries TRBV2 and TRBJ2-6, with D unresolved. This TCR was sampled from a human donor with Susac syndrome. Material: CD8+ T cells from PBMCs. Written as DNA, the CDR3 is TGTGCCAGCAGTGTGTATGTTTACCGATACAAAAGTCGGGCCAACGTCCTGACTTTC. It translates to CASSVYVYRYKSRANVLTF.